The sample holds a few counts of the clone carrying this T cell receptor beta chain. The antigen remains unidentified. Assay used: immunoSEQ multiplex PCR; TCRdb lists only in-frame clones, some missing. The profile covers some 190,000 clones, with around nine tenths appearing a single time and 5.9% taken by the ten largest. The data stem from a study of Ad26.COV2.S vaccination and SARS-CoV-2 variants. General study results and limits: Placebo recipients trailed vaccine recipients in spike-specific TCR breadth. Similar non-spike TCR breadth was seen in vaccine and placebo recipients.

Specimen: peripheral blood, collected after recovery from COVID-19. This receptor was obtained from a human donor who had recovered from COVID-19.

The CDR3 loop reads CATSAPLGDSQYNTGELFF. The CDR3 DNA reads as TGTGCCACCAGTGCTCCCTTGGGAGACAGCCAGTATAACACCGGGGAGCTGTTTTTT. This chain uses TRBV24-1 with TRBJ2-2; the D call may be TRBD1 or TRBD2 (5 bases each). Germline V gene data show CDR1 as KGHDR and CDR2 as SFDVKD. V was cut by 5 bases and J by 2 bases, with 23 bases left in between. There are 19 residues in the CDR3.